This entry lists 28 T cell receptor beta chains sequenced from one sample in a study of T cell responses to AZD1222 COVID-19 vaccine. The data were produced by immunoSEQ multiplex PCR, yet TCRdb's version contains in-frame clones alone and is incomplete. The sample shows about 130,000 clones, approximately 90% of them seen only once. Source: peripheral blood, taken on day 0 of AZD1222 vaccination. Source of these receptors: an adult in good health.

The gene calls are TRBV5-6 and TRBJ2-1; the D call may be TRBD1 or TRBD2 (5 bases each). The germline gives CDR1 SGHDT, CDR2 YYEEEE. Trimming shortened V by 0 bases and J by 2 bases, and 9 bases separated the two germline ends. This CDR3 comprises 15 residues. Here the CDR3 reads CASSLGGFTYNEQFF. CDR3 sequence (DNA): TGTGCCAGCAGCTTGGGGGGGTTTACCTACAATGAGCAGTTCTTC.

This clone was counted a few times. This sequence joins TRBV7-2 and TRBJ1-6; D might be TRBD1 (6 bases). V was pared by 5 bases and J by 10 bases, with 18 bases between. This CDR3 has 15 residues. CDR1 and CDR2 from the germline V gene are SGHTA and FQGNSA. The CDR3 reads CASSPRGKGGSPLHF. The CDR3 nucleotides read TGTGCCAGCAGCCCCAGGGGAAAAGGAGGGTCACCCCTCCACTTT.

This chain uses TRBV24-1 with TRBJ2-1, with a possible D match to TRBD2 (7 bases). Trimming removed 4 bases from V and 7 bases from J, with 19 bases in between. This CDR3 contains 16 residues. From germline, CDR1 is KGHDR and CDR2 SFDVKD. This CDR3 is CATSDDRGSQGNEQFF. CDR3 nucleotide sequence: TGTGCCACCAGTGACGATCGCGGGAGCCAGGGGAATGAGCAGTTCTTC.

This clone appeared once. V and J are TRBV9 and TRBJ1-3, with a tentative D call TRBD1 (6 bases). The CDR3 extends over 14 amino acids. Trimming took 2 bases from V and 1 from J, leaving 7 bases between them. The V gene's germline CDR1 is SGDLS and CDR2 YYNGEE. DNA for the CDR3: TGTGCCAGCAGCGTCCAGGGGTCTGGAAACACCATATATTTT. Residues: CASSVQGSGNTIYF.

The chain has TRBV19 and TRBJ1-1, with unresolved D. There are 14 residues in the CDR3. CDR1 and CDR2 (germline): LNHDA, SQIVND (reference sequence). Trimming removed 3 bases at V and 4 bases at J, with 12 bases between. The CDR3 DNA sequence: TGTGCCAGTAGTATGGTGGGAGGAGGCACTGAAGCTTTCTTT. Protein product: CASSMVGGGTEAFF.

CDR3 loop: CASSLRASSHYGYTF. The CDR3 DNA reads as TGTGCCAGCTCACTCCGGGCCTCGAGCCACTATGGCTACACCTTC. The rearrangement links TRBV18 to TRBJ1-2; D is undetermined. V dropped 4 bases and J dropped 3 bases, with 15 bases sitting between them. Germline loops: CDR1 KGHSH, CDR2 LQKENI. The CDR3 contains 15 residues.

This chain joins TRBV5-8 and TRBJ2-2; a weak D match, TRBD2 (6 bases). Per germline, CDR1 SGHTS and CDR2 YDEGEE. Trimming pared 4 bases from V and 4 bases from J, leaving 11 bases between. The CDR3 is made up of 14 amino acids. CDR3 bases: TGTGCCAGCAGCGCCTGGAGGGGCACCGGGGAGCTGTTTTTT. Protein: CASSAWRGTGELFF.

The J gene is TRBJ1-3, the V gene TRBV7-2; D may be TRBD1 (5 bases). CDR1 is SGHTA, CDR2 FQGNSA, per germline. CDR3 length: 17 amino acids. Trimming pared 1 base from V and 4 bases from J, leaving 17 bases between. The CDR3 region is CASSLGALGGVGNTIYF. Written as DNA, the CDR3 is TGTGCCAGCAGCTTAGGGGCTTTGGGGGGAGTGGGAAACACCATATATTTT.

The J gene is TRBJ1-1, the V gene TRBV19; 9 bases align to TRBD1. This CDR3 is 15 amino acids long. Germline loops: CDR1 LNHDA, CDR2 SQIVND (reference sequence). Trimming at V came to 4 bases and at J to 2 bases, leaving 5 bases not matched to a gene. This CDR3 reads CASSTWTGVNTEAFF. CDR3 sequence (DNA): TGTGCCAGTAGTACCTGGACAGGGGTTAACACTGAAGCTTTCTTT.

J is TRBJ2-1 and V is TRBV27; D gene ambiguous. The V end lost 2 bases, the J end lost 0 bases, and 11 bases lay between the germline ends. Germline V gene sequence: CDR1 MNHEY, CDR2 SMNVEV (reference sequence). CDR3 size: 16 residues. Here the CDR3 DNA reads TGTGCCAGCAGTTTAGGAGTCACCATCTCCTACAATGAGCAGTTCTTC. Translating gives CASSLGVTISYNEQFF.

This chain links TRBV12-5 with TRBJ2-3; 9 nucleotides line up with TRBD1. CDR1 LGHNT and CDR2 FRNRAP come from the germline V gene. V trimming: 5 bases; J trimming: 6 bases; junction bases outside the gene matches: 6. The CDR3 extends over 14 amino acids. CDR3 nucleotides: TGTGCTAGTGGTACAGGACAGGGGATGGATACGCAGTATTTT. This translates into CASGTGQGMDTQYF.

This rearrangement joins TRBV7-7 to TRBJ2-5; 7 bases are a match to TRBD1. Per the germline V gene, CDR1 is SSHAT and CDR2 is FNYEAQ (reference sequence). The CDR3 spans 19 residues. With 6 bases clipped from V and 7 bases from J, the junction kept 26 bases outside the gene matches. The CDR3 nucleotides are TGTGCCAGCAGGTTAACGGGGACGGGGACAGACAGCTCGAGAGGGACCCAGTACTTC. Encoded protein: CASRLTGTGTDSSRGTQYF.

The chain joins TRBV5-1 to TRBJ1-3; 9 bases map to TRBD1. The junction had 5 bases not matched to a gene; V was cut back by 0 bases and J by 4 bases. The CDR3 sequence is 16 residues long. The V gene's germline CDR1 is SGHRS and CDR2 YFSETQ. This CDR3 reads CASSLGDRVAGNTIYF. The CDR3 bases are TGCGCCAGCAGCTTGGGGGACAGGGTTGCAGGAAACACCATATATTTT. Filled out from reference TRBV5-1 and TRBJ1-3, the complete variable domain reads KAGVTQTPRYLIKTRGQQVTLSCSPISGHRSVSWYQQTPGQGLQFLFEYFSETQRNKGNFPGRFSGRQFSNSRSEMNVSTLELGDSALYLCASSLGDRVAGNTIYFGEGSWLTVV.

V gene TRBV7-2 combines with J gene TRBJ2-3; unclear D gene. CDR3 length: 12 residues. V gave up 4 bases and J gave up 4 bases, with 6 bases separating them. The V gene's germline CDR1 is SGHTA and CDR2 FQGNSA. CDR3 DNA: TGTGCCAGCAGCTCGACTCCAGATACGCAGTATTTT. It is translated as CASSSTPDTQYF.

The V gene is TRBV10-3, the J gene TRBJ2-3; 9 bases match TRBD1. There are 14 residues in the CDR3. Germline V gene sequence: CDR1 ENHRY, CDR2 SYGVKD. V lost 10 bases to trimming and J lost 0 bases; unmatched junction nucleotides: 5. The CDR3 here is CASRQGESTDTQYF. CDR3 sequence (DNA): TGTGCCAGCAGACAGGGGGAGAGCACAGATACGCAGTATTTT.

This chain joins TRBV6-5 and TRBJ1-5, with TRBD1 as a possible D gene (6 bases). The CDR3 extends over 13 amino acids. With 10 bases removed from V and 3 bases from J, the gap between germline ends came to 13 bases. Germline assignment: CDR1 MNHEY and CDR2 SVGAGI. The CDR3 DNA reads TGTGCCACCTCCGGGACACACAATCAGCCCCAGCATTTT. Translating it yields CATSGTHNQPQHF.

The chain couples TRBV6-6 to TRBJ1-1, with D hard to call. Germline V CDR1 and CDR2: MNHNY, SVGAGI (reference sequence). The V end lost 4 bases, the J end lost 11 bases, and 17 bases lay between the germline ends. This CDR3 is built from 13 residues. The CDR3 is CASSWPEAPWAFF. DNA for the CDR3: TGTGCCAGCAGTTGGCCAGAGGCCCCTTGGGCTTTCTTT.

Many counts were recorded for this clone. This chain joins TRBV4-1 and TRBJ1-2, with D perhaps matching TRBD1 (6 bases). V lost 0 bases to trimming and J lost 2 bases, with 7 bases between them. Germline values: CDR1 MGHRA, CDR2 YSYEKL. This CDR3 has 14 residues. This chain's CDR3 is CASSQEQGNYGYTF. The DNA of the CDR3 is TGCGCCAGCAGCCAAGAACAGGGAAACTATGGCTACACCTTC.

The chain employs TRBV10-3 and TRBJ2-7; 9 bases are shared with TRBD1. V shed 6 bases, J shed 3 bases, and the junction held 6 bases outside the gene matches. Germline V gene data show CDR1 as ENHRY and CDR2 as SYGVKD. This CDR3 comprises 14 residues. The CDR3 DNA reads as TGTGCCATCAGCCGGGACAGGGATTACTACGAGCAGTACTTC. Amino acid sequence: CAISRDRDYYEQYF.

This chain links TRBV24-1 with TRBJ2-3, with D tentatively TRBD1 (5 bases). The germline V gene encodes CDR1 KGHDR and CDR2 SFDVKD. There are 16 residues in the CDR3. The V and J ends lost 3 bases and 5 bases respectively, with 17 bases between them. CDR3 coding DNA: TGTGCCACCAGTGATGCAGGGCAGGGCTCCTTAGATACGCAGTATTTT. It translates to CATSDAGQGSLDTQYF.

The chain employs TRBV27 and TRBJ1-2; TRBD1 aligns across 8 bases. The V and J ends lost 10 bases and 10 bases, in that order; junction bases with no gene match: 8. This CDR3 is built from 11 residues. Germline CDR1 is MNHEY and CDR2 is SMNVEV (reference sequence). CDR3 nucleotides: TGTGCCATCAGAGACAGGGGTGCCTACACCTTC. It codes for CAIRDRGAYTF.

The rearrangement joins TRBV28 to TRBJ1-1, with TRBD1 as a possible D gene (5 bases). Trimming took off 3 bases at V and 1 base at J, with 9 bases between the two ends. The CDR3 is made up of 14 amino acids. Germline CDR1 reads MDHEN; CDR2 reads SYDVKM. This chain's CDR3 is CASSFRTSNTEAFF. The DNA of the CDR3 is TGTGCCAGCAGTTTTCGGACATCGAACACTGAAGCTTTCTTT. Filled out from reference TRBV28 and TRBJ1-1, the complete variable domain reads DVKVTQSSRYLVKRTGEKVFLECVQDMDHENMFWYRQDPGLGLRLIYFSYDVKMKEKGDIPEGYSVSREKKERFSLILESASTNQTSMYLCASSFRTSNTEAFFGQGTRLTVV.

The chain joins TRBV7-9 to TRBJ1-2; D perhaps matches TRBD1 (5 bases). The CDR3 runs to 16 residues. V was trimmed by 2 bases and J by 4 bases, leaving 17 bases between them. From germline, CDR1 is SEHNR and CDR2 FQNEAQ (reference sequence). CDR3 sequence reads: CASSLIVRDFLYGYTF. CDR3 coding DNA: TGTGCCAGCAGCTTAATAGTCAGGGATTTCCTCTATGGCTACACCTTC.

The chain is built from TRBV9 and TRBJ2-3, with TRBD1 as a possible D gene (6 bases). This CDR3 is 16 amino acids long. Germline lookup yields CDR1 SGDLS and CDR2 YYNGEE. Trimming stripped 4 bases from V and 5 bases from J, with 20 bases between. The CDR3: CASSTSGRGWRDTQYF. Here the CDR3 DNA reads TGTGCCAGCAGCACGAGTGGCAGGGGCTGGAGAGATACGCAGTATTTT.

The chain employs TRBV4-1 and TRBJ1-2; no firm D call. The V end lost 2 bases, the J end lost 0 bases, and 13 bases lay between the germline ends. CDR1 is MGHRA and CDR2 is YSYEKL in the germline V gene. The CDR3 is 16 amino acids. CDR3 loop: CASSQTQTGSNYGYTF. DNA for the CDR3: TGCGCCAGCAGCCAAACCCAGACGGGGTCTAACTATGGCTACACCTTC.

The V call is TRBV28, the J call TRBJ2-7; D may match TRBD1 or TRBD2 (5 bases each). V lost 1 base and J lost 3, with 10 bases in between. CDR3 length: 14 amino acids. The germline CDR1 and CDR2 sequences are MDHEN and SYDVKM. CDR3 amino acids: CASSLSGPNYEQYF. The CDR3 DNA is TGTGCCAGCAGTTTATCGGGGCCAAACTACGAGCAGTACTTC. Complete variable domain (other parts from reference TRBV28 and TRBJ2-7): DVKVTQSSRYLVKRTGEKVFLECVQDMDHENMFWYRQDPGLGLRLIYFSYDVKMKEKGDIPEGYSVSREKKERFSLILESASTNQTSMYLCASSLSGPNYEQYFGPGTRLTVT.

The chain is built from TRBV9 and TRBJ1-2, with a tentative D call TRBD1 (6 bases). Germline V CDR1 and CDR2: SGDLS, YYNGEE. The V end lost 0 bases, the J end lost 4 bases, and 10 bases lay between the germline ends. The CDR3 is 14 residues long. CDR3 amino acids: CASSVDGGAYGYTF. Written as DNA, the CDR3 is TGTGCCAGCAGCGTAGATGGGGGGGCCTATGGCTACACCTTC.

The rearrangement uses TRBV2 and TRBJ1-2, with a possible D match to TRBD1 (6 bases). Germline CDR1 reads SNHLY; CDR2 reads FYNNEI. Trimming took 2 bases from V and 4 from J, leaving 11 bases between them. The length of the CDR3 is 14 residues. The CDR3 region has the DNA TGTGCCAGCAGTGAATTAAGGACAGCCTATGGCTACACCTTC. Its protein product is CASSELRTAYGYTF.